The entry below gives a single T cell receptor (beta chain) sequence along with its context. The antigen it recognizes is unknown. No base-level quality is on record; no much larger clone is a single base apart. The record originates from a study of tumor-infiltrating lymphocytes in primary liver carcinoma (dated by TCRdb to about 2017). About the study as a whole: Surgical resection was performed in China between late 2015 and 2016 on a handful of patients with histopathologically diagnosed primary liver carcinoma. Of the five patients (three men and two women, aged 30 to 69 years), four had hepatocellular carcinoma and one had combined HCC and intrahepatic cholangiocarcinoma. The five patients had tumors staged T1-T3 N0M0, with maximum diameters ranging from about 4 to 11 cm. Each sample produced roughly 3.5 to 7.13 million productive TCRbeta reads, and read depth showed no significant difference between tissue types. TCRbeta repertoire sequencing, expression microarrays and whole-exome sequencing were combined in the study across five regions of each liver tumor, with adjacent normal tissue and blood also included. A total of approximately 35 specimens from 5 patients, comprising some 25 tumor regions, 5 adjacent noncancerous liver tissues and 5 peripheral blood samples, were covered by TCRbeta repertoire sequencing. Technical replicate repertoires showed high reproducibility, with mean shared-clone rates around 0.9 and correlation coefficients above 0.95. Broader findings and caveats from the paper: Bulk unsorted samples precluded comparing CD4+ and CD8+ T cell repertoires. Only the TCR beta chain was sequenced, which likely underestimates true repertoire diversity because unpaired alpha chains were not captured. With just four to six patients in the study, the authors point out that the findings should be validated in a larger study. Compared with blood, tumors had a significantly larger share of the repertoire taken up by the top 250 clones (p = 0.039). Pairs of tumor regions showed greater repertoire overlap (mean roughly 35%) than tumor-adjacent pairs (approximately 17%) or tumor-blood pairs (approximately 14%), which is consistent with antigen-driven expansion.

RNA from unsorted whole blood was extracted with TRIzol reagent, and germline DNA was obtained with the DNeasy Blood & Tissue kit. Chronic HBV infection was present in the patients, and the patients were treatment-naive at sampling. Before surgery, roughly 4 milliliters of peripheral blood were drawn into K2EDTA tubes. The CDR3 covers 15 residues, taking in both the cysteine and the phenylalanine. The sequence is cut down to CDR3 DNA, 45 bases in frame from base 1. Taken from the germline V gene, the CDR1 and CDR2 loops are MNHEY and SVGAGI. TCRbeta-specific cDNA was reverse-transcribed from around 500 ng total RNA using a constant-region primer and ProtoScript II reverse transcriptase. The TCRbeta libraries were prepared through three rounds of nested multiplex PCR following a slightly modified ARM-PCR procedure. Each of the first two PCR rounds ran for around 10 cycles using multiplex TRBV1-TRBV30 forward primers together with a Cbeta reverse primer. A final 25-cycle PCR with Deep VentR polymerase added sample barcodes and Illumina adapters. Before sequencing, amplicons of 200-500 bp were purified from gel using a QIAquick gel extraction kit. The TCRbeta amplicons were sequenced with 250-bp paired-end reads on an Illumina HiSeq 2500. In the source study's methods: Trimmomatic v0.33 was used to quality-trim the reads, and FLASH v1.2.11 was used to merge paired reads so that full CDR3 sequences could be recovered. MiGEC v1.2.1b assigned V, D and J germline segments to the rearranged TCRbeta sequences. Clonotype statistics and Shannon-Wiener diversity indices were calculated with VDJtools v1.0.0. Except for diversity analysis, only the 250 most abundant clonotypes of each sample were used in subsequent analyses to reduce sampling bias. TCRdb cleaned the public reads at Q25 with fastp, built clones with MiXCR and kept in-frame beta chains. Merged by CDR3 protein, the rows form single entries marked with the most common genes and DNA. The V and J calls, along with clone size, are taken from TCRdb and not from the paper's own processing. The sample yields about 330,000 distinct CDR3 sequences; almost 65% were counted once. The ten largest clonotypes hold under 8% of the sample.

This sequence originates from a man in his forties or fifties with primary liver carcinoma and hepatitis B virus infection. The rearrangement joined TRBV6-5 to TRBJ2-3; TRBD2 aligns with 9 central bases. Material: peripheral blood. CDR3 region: CGGTPAGGGTDTQYF. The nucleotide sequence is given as TGTGGCGGCACCCCAGCGGGAGGAGGCACAGATACGCAGTATTTT.